This T cell receptor beta chain was observed in a study of post-analysis software for immune sequencing data. Unique molecular identifiers were built into the TCR beta cDNA libraries. TCRdb analysed the PCR reads with MiXCR anew, one entry per CDR3 protein. The table has around 770,000 distinct CDR3 sequences, roughly 50% seen once; the top ten hold roughly 4.4%. The sequenced sample was blood. This clonotype was obtained from a girl between 5 and 17 years old with multiple sclerosis.

CDR3 bases: TGTGCCAGCAGTTGGGACGATTTTCGGGGTCAGCCCCAGCATTTT. This gives the protein CASSWDDFRGQPQHF. The chain carries TRBV6-2 or TRBV6-3 and TRBJ1-5; TRBD1 is a possible D gene (5 bases). CDR3 size: 15 residues. Trimming removed 4 bases from V and 6 bases from J, with 16 bases in between. Germline lookup yields CDR1 MNHEY and CDR2 SVGEGT.